Sequencing of this T cell receptor beta chain was carried out in a study of cytomegalovirus exposure and HLA in healthy donors. General study findings and limits: Roughly uniform depth of sequencing across donors was assumed in presence/absence analyses. HLA alleles showed associations with 16,951 TCR beta sequences in a later analysis, at a 0.05 false discovery rate.

Primers included in the PCR were 60 Vbeta and 13 Jbeta primers. Sequencing was performed with immunoSEQ multiplex PCR; in TCRdb, only in-frame clones are kept and a portion is missing. The sample has approximately 100,000 clones; roughly 82% are singletons. With 5 bases clipped from V and 3 bases from J, the junction kept 5 bases outside the gene matches. Germline V gene data show CDR1 as SGHVS and CDR2 as FQNEAQ. The CDR3 extends over 15 amino acids. As to this clone: Its antigen is not known.

This clonotype was sampled from a woman aged 45-60 years in good health and CMV-seropositive. The chain links TRBV7-8 to TRBJ1-5; 9 nucleotides line up with TRBD1. The sample taken for sequencing was PBMCs. CDR3 in amino acids: CASSPWDRVNQPQHF. The CDR3 nucleotides read TGTGCCAGCAGCCCATGGGACAGGGTCAATCAGCCCCAGCATTTT.